The T cell receptor (beta chain) under discussion was sequenced for a study of Tregs in tolerant kidney transplant recipients. Study background: Related graft donors supplied nonmyeloablative bone marrow transplants, and mixed chimerism was transient.

Trimming shortened V by 7 bases and J by 6 bases, and 15 bases separated the two germline ends. The CDR3 runs 14 residues. CDR1 SGHAT and CDR2 FQDESV come from the germline V gene (reference sequence). Data came from immunoSEQ multiplex PCR; TCRdb stores just in-frame clones and leaves some out. Of just under 65,000 clones in the sample, approximately 98% are singletons; the top ten hold 0.3% to 0.4%. Material: Tregs from blood, obtained before the transplant. The receptor was isolated from a human donor who received a combined kidney and bone marrow transplant. The chain joins TRBV11-1 to TRBJ2-2; D perhaps matches TRBD1 (6 bases). The CDR3 DNA reads TGTGCCAGCATTCATAACGAGGGGGCCGGGGAGCTGTTTTTT. It translates to CASIHNEGAGELFF.